Listed below are T cell receptor beta chains from one sample, sequenced in a study of PD-1 blockade in classical Hodgkin lymphoma. The repertoire was sequenced with immunoSEQ multiplex PCR; TCRdb's copy has only in-frame clones and lacks some. Among some 28,000 clones listed, over 75% were seen once. The input for sequencing was peripheral blood mononuclear cells (PBMCs), taken before the fourth cycle of nivolumab. All receptors come from a human donor with classical Hodgkin lymphoma. Both conserved end residues are part of each CDR3. Each record gives: CDR3 protein, CDR3 DNA, D gene, V gene, J gene, clone size. The D gene is left open where the match is weak. Size is stated for part of the rows, as once, few or many counts, or as a class when the clone is expanded.

CDR3aa: CASRTKRGGPNEQFF
CDR3nt: TGTGCCAGCAGGACTAAGCGGGGGGGCCCCAATGAGCAGTTCTTC
d_gene: TRBD2
v_gene: TRBV6-5
j_gene: TRBJ2-1
abundance: -

CDR3aa: CASSLGQGVNQPQHF
CDR3nt: TGTGCCAGCAGCTTGGGGCAGGGGGTCAATCAGCCCCAGCATTTT
d_gene: TRBD1
v_gene: TRBV5-5
j_gene: TRBJ1-5
abundance: -

CDR3aa: CASRTALNSPLHF
CDR3nt: TGTGCCAGCAGGACAGCCCTTAATTCACCCCTCCACTTT
d_gene: -
v_gene: TRBV6-5
j_gene: TRBJ1-6
abundance: -

CDR3aa: CASRAGPSSRDRTHF
CDR3nt: TGTGCAAGTCGCGCCGGCCCGAGTTCTCGGGACAGGACCCACTTC
d_gene: -
v_gene: TRBV12-2
j_gene: TRBJ2-7
abundance: -

CDR3aa: CASSQAYRDQPQHF
CDR3nt: TGCGCCAGCAGCCAGGCCTACAGGGATCAGCCCCAGCATTTT
d_gene: -
v_gene: TRBV4-1
j_gene: TRBJ1-5
abundance: -

CDR3aa: CASSFNRAREINSPLHF
CDR3nt: TGCGCCAGCAGCTTCAACCGGGCCAGAGAAATCAATTCACCCCTCCACTTT
d_gene: -
v_gene: TRBV5-1
j_gene: TRBJ1-6
abundance: once

CDR3aa: CASSQREVTEAFF
CDR3nt: TGCGCCAGCAGCCAGCGGGAGGTGACTGAAGCTTTCTTT
d_gene: -
v_gene: TRBV4-1
j_gene: TRBJ1-1
abundance: -

CDR3aa: CASSGLETQYF
CDR3nt: TGTGCCAGTAGCGGTCTGGAGACCCAGTACTTC
d_gene: -
v_gene: TRBV19
j_gene: TRBJ2-5
abundance: -

CDR3aa: CASSTQGGSYEQYF
CDR3nt: TGTGCCAGCAGTACACAGGGGGGTTCCTACGAGCAGTACTTC
d_gene: TRBD1
v_gene: TRBV6-5
j_gene: TRBJ2-7
abundance: -

CDR3aa: CASSAMGTDYIYGYTF
CDR3nt: TGTGCCAGCAGCGCCATGGGGACAGACTACATCTATGGCTACACCTTC
d_gene: TRBD1
v_gene: TRBV9
j_gene: TRBJ1-2
abundance: -

CDR3aa: CASSLDNTIYF
CDR3nt: TGTGCCAGCAGCCTCGACAACACCATATATTTT
d_gene: -
v_gene: TRBV7-9
j_gene: TRBJ1-3
abundance: -

CDR3aa: CASTERENTEAFF
CDR3nt: TGTGCCAGCACGGAGAGGGAGAACACTGAAGCTTTCTTT
d_gene: -
v_gene: TRBV6-5
j_gene: TRBJ1-1
abundance: -